This TCR beta chain was captured in a study of T cell changes during pregnancy in multiple sclerosis. Assay used: immunoSEQ multiplex PCR; TCRdb lists only in-frame clones, some missing. The sample has some 110,000 clones, less than 95% seen once; the top ten hold 1.6%. CDR3 length equals 14 residues. Germline CDR1 reads SNHLY; CDR2 reads FYNNEI. Losses at the gene ends were 6 bases for V and 5 bases for J; bases not matched to a gene: 7. Source: peripheral blood, taken before pregnancy. The chain links TRBV2 to TRBJ2-1; 7 bases are a match to TRBD2. The TCR comes from a female donor with multiple sclerosis, enrolled in a pregnancy study. CDR3 DNA: TGTGCCAGCAGGAAAGAGGGAGGGAACAATGAGCAGTTCTTC. Translation: CASRKEGGNNEQFF.